This TCR beta chain was recorded in a study of T cell responses to AZD1222 COVID-19 vaccine. Whole-study results and caveats: Most donors were white British and more were female, and clonal diversity was possibly underestimated. Unmutated variant regions reportedly attract nearly half of all spike-specific TCRs.

This CDR3 has 8 amino acids. Germline V gene lookup returns CDR1 DFQATT and CDR2 SNEGSKA (reference sequence). Measured with immunoSEQ multiplex PCR; TCRdb has only the in-frame clones, and not every one. The sample yields under 130,000 clones, roughly 90% seen once. Of note for this clone: Its antigen is unknown.

The clonotype comes from an adult in good health. This sequence joins TRBV20-1 and TRBJ1-1; D is ambiguous. The material was peripheral blood, obtained on day 0 of AZD1222 vaccination. The CDR3, as DNA: TGCACCACCACTGAAGCTTTCTTT. Its protein is CTTTEAFF.